Listed here is a single T cell receptor (beta chain). Antigen: not known. The data are from a study of cytomegalovirus exposure and HLA in healthy donors. General study points: Reports showed the classifier diagnosing cytomegalovirus status with high specificity and sensitivity. Earlier analysis found most TCR beta V segments productive about 87% or about 30% of the time. Later analysis revealed greater clonal expansion in HLA-associated TCR beta chains than in equally common others. As a later analysis showed, a missense DCLRE1C variant was linked to trimming of TCR beta V- and J-genes.

Trimming removed 2 bases from V and 3 bases from J, with 14 bases in between. The CDR3 spans 15 residues. Germline CDR1 is SGHRS and CDR2 is YFSETQ. A multiplex PCR was run with 60 Vbeta primers and 13 Jbeta primers. Using immunoSEQ multiplex PCR, the repertoire was profiled, and TCRdb retains in-frame clones only, with some absent. The sample carries 120,000 to 150,000 clones, around 80% recorded once. Sequenced sample: PBMCs. The rearrangement links TRBV5-1 to TRBJ1-1; D gene uncertain. This receptor was identified in a woman aged 40 to 49 in good health and CMV-seropositive. The DNA of the CDR3 is TGCGCCAGCAGCTTCGGGCCCCGGGAAGACACTGAAGCTTTCTTT. Protein: CASSFGPREDTEAFF.